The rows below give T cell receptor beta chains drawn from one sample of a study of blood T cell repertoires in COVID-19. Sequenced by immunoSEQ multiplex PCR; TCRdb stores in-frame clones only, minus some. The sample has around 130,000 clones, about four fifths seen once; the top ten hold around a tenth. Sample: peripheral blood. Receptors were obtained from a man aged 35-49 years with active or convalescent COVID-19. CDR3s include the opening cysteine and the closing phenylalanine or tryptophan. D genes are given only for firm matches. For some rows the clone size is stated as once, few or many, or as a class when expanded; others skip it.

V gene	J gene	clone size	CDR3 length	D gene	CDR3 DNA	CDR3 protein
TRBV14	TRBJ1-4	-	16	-	TGTGCCAGCAGCCAAGTGGGCTGGGAGGGGAATGAAAAACTGTTTTTT	CASSQVGWEGNEKLFF
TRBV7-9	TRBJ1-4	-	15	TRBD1	TGTGCCAGCAGCTCCCAGGGGGATGGGAGTGAAAAACTGTTTTTT	CASSSQGDGSEKLFF
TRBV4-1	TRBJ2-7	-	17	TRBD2	TGCGCCAGCAGCCAAGAGGGACTAGCGGGGAGGTGGTACGAGCAGTACTTC	CASSQEGLAGRWYEQYF
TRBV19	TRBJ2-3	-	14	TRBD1	TGTGCCAGTAGAAACAGGGGTAGGGCAGATACGCAGTATTTT	CASRNRGRADTQYF
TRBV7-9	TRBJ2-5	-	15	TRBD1	TGTGCCAGCAGCTTCTCACAGGGGCCTCAAGAGACCCAGTACTTC	CASSFSQGPQETQYF
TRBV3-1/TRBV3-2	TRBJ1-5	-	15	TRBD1	TGTGCCAGCAGCCAGACACAGGGGGGGAGTCAGCCCCAGCATTTT	CASSQTQGGSQPQHF
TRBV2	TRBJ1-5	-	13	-	TGTGCCAGCAGTGGAACAGGGAATCAGCCCCAGCATTTT	CASSGTGNQPQHF
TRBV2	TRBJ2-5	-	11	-	TGTGCCAGCAGTGGAGGGGAGGCCCAGTACTTC	CASSGGEAQYF
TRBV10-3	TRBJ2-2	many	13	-	TGTGCCATTCAAGAACTCCTGAGGGGGGAGCTGTTTTTT	CAIQELLRGELFF
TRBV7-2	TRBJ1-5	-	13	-	TGTGCCAGCAGCTTAAGAGATAATCAGCCCCAGCATTTT	CASSLRDNQPQHF
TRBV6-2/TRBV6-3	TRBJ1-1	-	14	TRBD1	TGTGCCAGCAGCCCGGGACAGGGAAGGACTGAAGCTTTCTTT	CASSPGQGRTEAFF
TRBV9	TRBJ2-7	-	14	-	TGTGCCAGCAGCGTGGGCAGATCCACCTACGAGCAGTACTTC	CASSVGRSTYEQYF
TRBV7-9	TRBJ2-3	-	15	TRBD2	TGTGCCAGCAGCTTCGTGGCGGGGGGGACAGATACGCAGTATTTT	CASSFVAGGTDTQYF
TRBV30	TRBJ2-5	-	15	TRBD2	TGTGCCTGGAGTACGGGACTAGCCTACCAAGAGACCCAGTACTTC	CAWSTGLAYQETQYF
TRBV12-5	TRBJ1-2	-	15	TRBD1	TGTGCTAGTGGTTTGGTAACTGGACAGGCCTATGGCTACACCTTC	CASGLVTGQAYGYTF
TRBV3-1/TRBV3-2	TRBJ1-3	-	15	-	TGTGCCAGCAGCCACAGGGTCCCTTCTGGAAACACCATATATTTT	CASSHRVPSGNTIYF
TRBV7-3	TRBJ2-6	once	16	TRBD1	TGTGCCAGCAGCTTGGACAGGCCCTCTGGGGCCAACGTCCTGACTTTC	CASSLDRPSGANVLTF